A selection of T cell receptor beta chains follows, all from one sample in a study of blood T cell repertoires in COVID-19. Method: immunoSEQ multiplex PCR; TCRdb's copy keeps in-frame clones and lacks some. The table has 15,000 or so clones, 85% to 95% seen once; the top ten hold approximately 7.1%. The specimen was peripheral blood. These receptor sequences come from a human donor with active COVID-19. The donor label of this sample is uncertain. Both conserved end residues are part of each CDR3. The order of the fields is clone size, D gene, J gene, V gene, CDR3 DNA, CDR3 protein. The D gene is left open where the match is weak. Size is omitted from some rows. Given values are once, few, many or a class for expanded clones.

>NA|TRBD2|TRBJ2-7|TRBV15
TGTGCCACCAGCAGAGCTGGACTAGCGGGCTCAGAGCAGTACTTC
CATSRAGLAGSEQYF
>NA|NA|TRBJ2-1|TRBV25-1
TGTGCCAGCAGTGACCAGTTGACCTACAATGAGCAGTTCTTC
CASSDQLTYNEQFF
>NA|NA|TRBJ1-4|TRBV20-1
TGCAGTGCTAGTGTTTGGGGGGACTATGCAACTAATGAAAAACTGTTTTTT
CSASVWGDYATNEKLFF
>NA|NA|TRBJ1-2|TRBV9
TGTGCCAGCAGCTCGGGAGGGGCAAACGGCTACACCTTC
CASSSGGANGYTF
>NA|NA|TRBJ2-1|TRBV18
TGTGCCAGCTCAGCGACAGATTCGAATGAGCAGTTCTTC
CASSATDSNEQFF
>NA|NA|TRBJ2-7|TRBV15
TGTGCCACCAGCAAGCCGGGGGGCCCAAGCTCCTACGAGCAGTACTTC
CATSKPGGPSSYEQYF
>NA|NA|TRBJ2-1|TRBV5-4
TGTGCCAGCAGCACCGTCCTAGCGCCCTCCTACAATGAGCAGTTCTTC
CASSTVLAPSYNEQFF
>NA|NA|TRBJ1-5|TRBV28
TGTGCCAGCAGTTTACTGGCAGATAATCAGCCCCAGCATTTT
CASSLLADNQPQHF
>once|TRBD1|TRBJ2-1|TRBV27
TGTGCCAGCAGTTTATTAGGGGGCGGCCCTTACAATGAGCAGTTCTTC
CASSLLGGGPYNEQFF
>NA|NA|TRBJ1-1|TRBV27
TGTGCCAGCAGTTTGGCGGGGGACGGGGAAACTGAAGCTTTCTTT
CASSLAGDGETEAFF
>NA|TRBD2|TRBJ2-1|TRBV12-5
TGTGCTAGTGGTTGGGGACTAGCGGGAGTCTATGAGCAGTTCTTC
CASGWGLAGVYEQFF
>NA|NA|TRBJ1-2|TRBV30
TGTGCCTGGAGTGGAACCGGGCCCGGAAGGGGTGGCTACACCTTC
CAWSGTGPGRGGYTF
>NA|NA|TRBJ1-1|TRBV30
TGTGCCTGGAGGCCCAGAAGGGGTGAAGCTTTCTTT
CAWRPRRGEAFF
>NA|NA|TRBJ2-7|TRBV9
TGTGCCAGCAGCGTCGGGACATTTACCTACGAGCAGTACTTC
CASSVGTFTYEQYF
>NA|TRBD2|TRBJ2-5|TRBV5-1
TGCGCCAGCAGCTTGGTACCTAGCGGTCAAGAGACCCAGTACTTC
CASSLVPSGQETQYF
>NA|TRBD2|TRBJ2-7|TRBV6-5
TGTGCCAGCAGAGGACTAGCGGAGCACTCCTACGAGCAGTACTTC
CASRGLAEHSYEQYF
>NA|NA|TRBJ1-2|TRBV7-2
TGTGCCAGCAGCTTAGGGCCGGGTAGGTCCTATGGCTACACCTTC
CASSLGPGRSYGYTF
>NA|NA|TRBJ1-6|TRBV7-9
TGTGCCAGCAGCTTAGGCCGGGGGAATGGTTCACCCCTCCACTTT
CASSLGRGNGSPLHF
>NA|NA|TRBJ2-7|TRBV6-1
TGTGCCAGCAGTGAAGGGGGGCTAAGCTACGAGCAGTACTTC
CASSEGGLSYEQYF
>NA|TRBD1|TRBJ2-6|TRBV5-6
TGTGCCAGCAGCACGGGACAGCGGATCTCTGGGGCCAACGTCCTGACTTTC
CASSTGQRISGANVLTF
>NA|NA|TRBJ2-1|TRBV20-1
TGCAGTGCTAGTTTCGTTGAGCAGTTCTTC
CSASFVEQFF
>NA|TRBD2|TRBJ2-2|TRBV18
TGTGCCAGCTCCCTATCGGGGACTAGCGGAGCGAACACCGGGGAGCTGTTTTTT
CASSLSGTSGANTGELFF
>NA|NA|TRBJ2-7|TRBV25-1
TGTGCCAGCTCCCGGGACATAACCTACGAGCAGTACTTC
CASSRDITYEQYF
>NA|NA|TRBJ1-5|TRBV5-1
TGCGCCAGCAGCTTGGGCGGAGAGAGCAATCAGCCCCAGCATTTT
CASSLGGESNQPQHF
>once|NA|TRBJ2-1|TRBV6-5
TGTGCCAGCAACCCAGGACACCCAGGGGGGGAGCAGTTCTTC
CASNPGHPGGEQFF
>few|NA|TRBJ1-5|TRBV6-1
TGTGCCAGCAGTGAAACCGGGACATTGGTTCAGCCCCAGCATTTT
CASSETGTLVQPQHF
>NA|TRBD1|TRBJ1-1|TRBV2
TGTGCCAGCAGCCAGGACAGGTACACTGAAGCTTTCTTT
CASSQDRYTEAFF
>NA|TRBD2|TRBJ2-1|TRBV6-2/TRBV6-3
TGTGCCAGCACTCACTCCGGGACTAGCGGGGGTAATGAGCAGTTCTTC
CASTHSGTSGGNEQFF
>NA|NA|TRBJ1-1|TRBV19
TGTGCCAGTAGTATTCCGAGAGTTCTGAACACTGAAGCTTTCTTT
CASSIPRVLNTEAFF
>NA|NA|TRBJ1-2|TRBV10-3
TGTGCCATCAGTGATGGGCTGGGAGATGGCTACACCTTC
CAISDGLGDGYTF
>NA|NA|TRBJ2-7|TRBV15
TGTGCCACCAGCAGAGGGGGGCCGTACGAGCAGTACTTC
CATSRGGPYEQYF
>NA|NA|TRBJ1-2|TRBV2
TGTGCCAGCAACCCGGGGACACCACCGTATGGCTACACCTTC
CASNPGTPPYGYTF
>NA|TRBD2|TRBJ2-1|TRBV6-2/TRBV6-3
TGTGCCAGCAGTTACAGACCCCTCCGGGGGGGATACAATGAGCAGTTCTTC
CASSYRPLRGGYNEQFF
>NA|TRBD2|TRBJ2-5|TRBV28
TGTGCCAGCACTCGGGGGGGGACCCAAGAGACCCAGTACTTC
CASTRGGTQETQYF
>NA|NA|TRBJ2-5|TRBV24-1
TGTGCCACCAGTGATACAAGACAGGAAAAAGAGACCCAGTACTTC
CATSDTRQEKETQYF
>NA|NA|TRBJ2-1|TRBV5-6
TGTGCCAGCAGCTTATTTAGCGGAAGCTACAATGAGCAGTTCTTC
CASSLFSGSYNEQFF
>NA|TRBD1|TRBJ1-2|TRBV18
TGTGCCAGCTCACCACCGTCCAACAGGGGGCTCTATGGCTACACCTTC
CASSPPSNRGLYGYTF
>NA|TRBD1|TRBJ1-3|TRBV7-9
TGTGCCAGCAGCCCACGGACAGGGGGCTCTGGAAACACCATATATTTT
CASSPRTGGSGNTIYF
>NA|NA|TRBJ2-5|TRBV15
TGTGCCACCAGCAGAGATTTGGGCAGGGTGGAGACCCAGTACTTC
CATSRDLGRVETQYF
>NA|NA|TRBJ2-5|TRBV7-6
TGTGCCAGCAGCAAAAGGAGGGAGACCCAGTACTTC
CASSKRRETQYF
>few|TRBD2|TRBJ2-2|TRBV5-8
TGTGCCAGCAGCCCTAGCGGGGGTAGATCTGCGAACACCGGGGAGCTGTTTTTT
CASSPSGGRSANTGELFF